The sequence of this T cell receptor (beta chain) was determined in a study of OX40 agonist ivuxolimab in advanced cancers. Study context: The patients received agonistic anti-OX40 (CD134) antibody ivuxolimab. Study results and caveats: The CD4+ and CD8+ T cells in the blood had expanded clonally by week 6 at 0.1 to 3.0 mg/kg. CD8+ T cells averaged more expanded clones than CD4+.

Sequenced by immunoSEQ multiplex PCR; TCRdb stores in-frame clones only, minus some. This repertoire shows 35,000 to 55,000 clones, over 80% found once; its top ten account for around 6.2%. Germline CDR1 reads SGHAT; CDR2 reads FQNNGV. V lost 6 bases, J lost 6 bases, and 23 bases lay in between. The CDR3 runs to 17 residues. This clone was seen only a few times. Its antigen is not identified. This specimen was CD4+ or CD8+ T cells sorted from blood, taken in a trial of the OX40 agonist ivuxolimab. The receptor was isolated from an adult with an advanced solid tumor such as melanoma, head and neck, liver or kidney cancer. The chain recombines TRBV11-2 with TRBJ2-2, with D perhaps matching TRBD1 (6 bases). Written as DNA, the CDR3 is TGTGCCAGCAGTTCTATCGCCGGTAGGGGGTTATCCGGGGAGCTGTTTTTT. The encoded protein is CASSSIAGRGLSGELFF.